Given below is one T cell receptor (beta chain) in context. Its target is not known. The T cells that were sequenced for TCR beta were CD8+ and CD4+ cells from blood. The germline gives CDR1 KGHSH, CDR2 LQKENI. V shed 3 bases and J shed 1 base, with 12 bases lying between them. This CDR3 region has 15 residues. The entry originates in a study of CD8 T cells in Susac syndrome. Study observations and caveats: It was acknowledged in the study that its TCR sequencing and HLA analysis involved a relatively small number of individuals.

With random hexamers, reverse transcription was performed on about 0.45 to 1 ug of RNA. It was immunoSEQ multiplex PCR that amplified TCR beta CDR3 across 54 Vbeta and 13 Jbeta. TCRdb re-called the immunoSEQ multiplex PCR reads through MiXCR, storing one row per CDR3 protein. In the table there are about 250,000 distinct CDR3 sequences, around 95% of which are singletons. The chain is built from TRBV18 and TRBJ1-1; D gene unclear. The source is a human donor with multiple sclerosis. The sequenced sample consisted of CD4+ T cells from PBMCs. The CDR3 nucleotides are TGTGCCAGCTCACCTTCCCCGGTTCAGAACACTGAAGCTTTCTTT. This codes for CASSPSPVQNTEAFF.